This T cell receptor (beta chain) was recovered during a study of regulatory T cells in long-lasting Graves disease. Whole-study context: Over 5 years of antithyroid drugs with positive TSH receptor antibodies was taken to mean persistent Graves' disease.

As to time point: persistent/refractory GD, antithyroid drugs over 5 years with positive TRAb. Making the TCR library involved RNA that had been extracted from PBMCs. TCR beta libraries were built with iRepertoire HTBI primers and Arm-PCR of CDR3 regions. Per the original methods: Across the samples, identification revealed about 62 TRBV and 13 to 15 TRBJ segments. Via MiXCR, TCRdb re-called the multiplex PCR reads, giving one row per CDR3 protein. TCRdb's processing, not the study's, gives the V and J calls here. The data contain 350,000 to 450,000 distinct CDR3 sequences, less than 25% of them singletons. This CDR3 comprises 18 residues. Germline values: CDR1 MGHRA, CDR2 YSYEKL. Trimming took off 1 base at V and 0 bases at J, with 19 bases between the two ends.

This clonotype originated in a female donor with Graves disease. The starting material was peripheral blood mononuclear cells (PBMCs), obtained when the disease was refractory, from a patient treated with antithyroid drugs. The V gene is TRBV4-1, the J gene TRBJ2-7; maybe TRBD2 (5 bases). DNA for the CDR3: TGCGCCAGCAGCCAAGGGGTTGTGGACTGGCCCGACTCCTACGAGCAGTACTTC. It specifies CASSQGVVDWPDSYEQYF.